The T cell receptor (beta chain) under discussion was sequenced for a study of blood T cell repertoires in COVID-19. About the study: COVID-19 samples collected from the United States, Italy and Spain covered acute and convalescent phases. PBMCs, B-cell-depleted T cells, or T cells provided the cDNA or gDNA that made up the material.

In the authors' methods: Cell counts per sample came from amplifying reference gene primers. The data were produced by immunoSEQ multiplex PCR, yet TCRdb's version contains in-frame clones alone and is incomplete. That table gives V, J and clone size, and the DNA gave D and trimming. The sample carries about 440,000 clones, approximately 90% recorded once. One Seattle source followed patients from active infection through their disease course. The J segment lost 5 bases and the V segment lost 0 bases, leaving 4 bases of the junction unmatched. In germline, CDR1 is SEHNR, CDR2 FQNEAQ (reference sequence). There are 15 residues in the CDR3.

The material sequenced was peripheral blood. This TCR was recovered from a woman aged 45-65 years with COVID-19, enrolled during active disease. The chain carries TRBV7-9 and TRBJ2-1; 7 nucleotides align to TRBD1. CDR3 nucleotide sequence: TGTGCCAGCAGCTTAGCGGGACAGAGAAACAATGAGCAGTTCTTC. Its protein product is CASSLAGQRNNEQFF.